This T cell receptor beta chain was retrieved from a study of CD8 T cells in Susac syndrome. Study-wide results and limits: Acknowledgment was made by the study that its TCR sequencing and HLA analysis involved a relatively small number of individuals.

On this clonotype: Its antigen is currently unknown.

Germline V CDR1 and CDR2: MNHEY, SMNVEV (reference sequence). V was cut by 5 bases and J by 3 bases, with 21 bases left in between. The CDR3 runs to 17 residues. With random hexamers, 0.5 to 1 ug RNA was reverse transcribed. Coverage of TCR beta CDR3 amplification by immunoSEQ multiplex PCR extended to 54 Vbeta and 13 Jbeta. TCRdb recomputed calls from the immunoSEQ multiplex PCR reads with MiXCR, one row per CDR3 protein. The data show hundreds of thousands of distinct CDR3 sequences, about 85% seen once. Negative isolation yielded the CD8+ and CD4+ T cells, while FACS enriched the TEMRA cells. The J gene is TRBJ2-3, the V gene TRBV27; tentative D call: TRBD2 (6 bases). The TCR originated in a human donor with multiple sclerosis. The material sequenced was CD8+ T cells from PBMCs. In DNA, the CDR3 is TGTGCCAGCAGTCCCCCCCGCTGGAGGGCGCCTACAGATACGCAGTATTTT. It translates to CASSPPRWRAPTDTQYF.